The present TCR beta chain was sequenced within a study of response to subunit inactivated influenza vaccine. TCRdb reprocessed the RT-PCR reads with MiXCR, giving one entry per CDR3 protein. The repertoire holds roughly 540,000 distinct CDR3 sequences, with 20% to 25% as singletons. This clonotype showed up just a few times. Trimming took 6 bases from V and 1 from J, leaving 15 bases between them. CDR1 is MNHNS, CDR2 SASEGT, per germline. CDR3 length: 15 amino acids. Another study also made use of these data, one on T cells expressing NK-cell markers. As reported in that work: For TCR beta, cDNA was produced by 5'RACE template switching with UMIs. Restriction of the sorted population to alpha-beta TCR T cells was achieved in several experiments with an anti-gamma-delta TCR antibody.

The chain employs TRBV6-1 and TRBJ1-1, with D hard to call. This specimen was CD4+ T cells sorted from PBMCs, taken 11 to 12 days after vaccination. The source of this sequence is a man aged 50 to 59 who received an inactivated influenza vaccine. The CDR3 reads CASSPPGRRNTEAFF. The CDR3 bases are TGTGCCAGCAGCCCTCCGGGTAGGAGGAACACTGAAGCTTTCTTT.